These 32 T cell receptor beta chains came from one sample sequenced in a study (dated by TCRdb to 2014 to 2015). Cells that were CD4+CD25+CD127-/low were isolated as Tregs. The library was made by 5' RACE. Sequenced using an Illumina MiSeq. TCRdb cleaned the public reads at Q25 with fastp, built clones with MiXCR and kept in-frame beta chains. Rows are unified per CDR3 protein, each entry keeping the most common DNA and genes. The sample table lists 46,000 or so distinct CDR3 sequences, roughly a fifth of them with a count of one. Together, the top ten hold about 3.9% of the sample. Sequencing used Tregs sorted from a lymph node. The receptors shown here come from a female donor with breast cancer.

The chain carries TRBV6-4 and TRBJ2-3, with TRBD2 identical over 9 bases. CDR1 MRHNA and CDR2 SNTAGT come from the germline V gene. This CDR3 has 15 amino acids. With V trimmed by 5 bases and J by 4 bases, 7 bases remained unmatched. For the CDR3, the DNA is TGTGCCAGCAGTCCAGCGGGAGGAGGGGCAGATACGCAGTATTTT. It is translated as CASSPAGGGADTQYF.

This chain joins TRBV11-2 and TRBJ2-1; 9 bases fit TRBD1. V shed 8 bases, J shed 5 bases, and the junction held 4 bases outside the gene matches. This CDR3 region has 13 residues. Looked up from germline, CDR1 is SGHAT and CDR2 is FQNNGV. In nucleotides, the CDR3 is TGTGCCAGCTACGGGACAGGGCACAATGAGCAGTTCTTC. This translates into CASYGTGHNEQFF.

This clonotype has ten or more counts. J is TRBJ1-2 and V is TRBV6-1, with D hard to call. The CDR3 consists of 14 residues. Germline values: CDR1 MNHNS, CDR2 SASEGT. V lost 2 bases and J lost 4, with 11 bases in between. The CDR3 bases are TGTGCCAGCAGTGAATTGTGGCAAATCTATGGCTACACCTTC. Translation: CASSELWQIYGYTF.

The CDR3 nucleotides read TGTGCCAGCAGCTTAGCGCGGGGGAACGGCTACACCTTC. Translation: CASSLARGNGYTF. The genes are TRBV7-6 and TRBJ1-2; perhaps TRBD1 as D (5 bases). There are 13 residues in the CDR3. Germline V CDR1 and CDR2: SGHVS, FNYEAQ. V gave up 0 bases and J gave up 8 bases, with 10 bases separating them. Variable domain in full (rest from reference TRBV7-6 and TRBJ1-2): GAGVSQSPRYKVTKRGQDVALRCDPISGHVSLYWYRQALGQGPEFLTYFNYEAQQDKSGLPNDRFSAERPEGSISTLTIQRTEQRDSAMYRCASSLARGNGYTFGSGTRLTVV.

The chain links TRBV7-2 to TRBJ2-4, with 8 bases aligning to TRBD2. Germline loops: CDR1 SGHTA, CDR2 FQGNSA. CDR3 size: 17 residues. J was trimmed by 1 base and V by 0 bases; bases with no gene match: 5. The CDR3: CASSLAPSGLAKNIQYF. In DNA form, the CDR3 reads TGTGCCAGCAGCTTAGCTCCTAGCGGGTTGGCCAAAAACATTCAGTACTTC.

In this sample, this clonotype turned up many times. The rearrangement joins TRBV27 to TRBJ1-5; no clear D gene. CDR3 length equals 14 residues. Looked up from germline, CDR1 is MNHEY and CDR2 is SMNVEV (reference sequence). Trimming left V 3 bases short and J 3 bases short, with 9 bases between. Here the CDR3 reads CASSLSGVNQPQHF. The CDR3 bases are TGTGCCAGCAGTTTGTCCGGGGTCAATCAGCCCCAGCATTTT.

This clonotype has only a few counts. Since no conserved phenylalanine or tryptophan closes the CDR3, a read error is the likely cause. The DNA is omitted, as the CDR3 cannot be located on it reliably, and the CDR3 follows TCRdb's listing. J is TRBJ2-7 and V is TRBV25-1. Germline CDR1 MGHDK, CDR2 SYGVNS. The CDR3 is 8 residues long, ends included. CDR3 in amino acids: CASSEYLI.

This clonotype was detected many times. The chain links TRBV27 to TRBJ2-7, with TRBD2 identical over 12 bases. V trimming: 4 bases; J trimming: 6 bases; junction bases outside the gene matches: 7. Germline CDR1 MNHEY, CDR2 SMNVEV (reference sequence). This CDR3 has 15 residues. This chain's CDR3 is CASSSRTSGIGEQYF. The CDR3 coding sequence is TGTGCCAGCAGTTCCCGGACTAGCGGGATTGGCGAGCAGTACTTC.

This clonotype was detected ten times or more. This chain connects TRBV7-2 to TRBJ1-6, with D perhaps TRBD1 (5 bases). There are 13 residues in the CDR3. Between the trimmed V and J ends, which lost 5 bases and 8 bases, there was a span of 10 bases. The germline V gene encodes CDR1 SGHTA and CDR2 FQGNSA. The CDR3 DNA sequence: TGTGCCAGCAGCCCTACAGGTGATTCACCCCTCCACTTT. Protein: CASSPTGDSPLHF.

The CDR3 sequence: CASSQGPPKLLYEQFF. CDR3 DNA: TGTGCCAGCAGCCAAGGTCCACCCAAGCTGTTGTATGAGCAGTTCTTC. This chain uses TRBV3-1 with TRBJ2-1; D gene unclear. Germline V CDR1 and CDR2: LGHDT, YNNKEL (reference sequence). This CDR3 is built from 16 residues. V was shortened by 1 base and J by 8 bases, with 18 bases between the two germline ends.

This clonotype was observed a few times. The chain links TRBV20-1 to TRBJ2-7; TRBD2 aligns across 7 bases. V trimming: 7 bases; J trimming: 2 bases; junction bases outside the gene matches: 5. CDR1 DFQATT and CDR2 SNEGSKA come from the germline V gene (reference sequence). The CDR3 is 12 residues long. DNA for the CDR3: TGCAGTGTGTCGGCGGGAGCCTACGAGCAGTACTTC. Translation gives CSVSAGAYEQYF.

The chain joins TRBV15 to TRBJ2-1; no definite D call. The V end was cut by 0 bases, the J end by 2 bases, with 11 bases between. The length of the CDR3 is 16 residues. Germline V lookup: CDR1 LNHNV, CDR2 YYDKDF (reference sequence). Written as DNA, the CDR3 is TGTGCCACCAGCAGAGATTTAGACACGACCTACAATGAGCAGTTCTTC. Translated: CATSRDLDTTYNEQFF.

The chain is built from TRBV2 and TRBJ1-4, with D possibly being TRBD1 (5 bases). With 7 bases removed from V and 6 bases from J, the gap between germline ends came to 12 bases. The germline V gene encodes CDR1 SNHLY and CDR2 FYNNEI. CDR3 size: 13 residues. CDR3 sequence: CASNRDVHEKLFF. In DNA form, the CDR3 reads TGTGCCAGCAATCGGGACGTACATGAAAAACTGTTTTTT.

This chain links TRBV20-1 with TRBJ2-1; 11 nucleotides align to TRBD2. J lost 3 bases, V lost 6 bases, and 4 bases had no gene match. The CDR3 is 14 amino acids. Germline assignment: CDR1 DFQATT and CDR2 SNEGSKA (reference sequence). Here the CDR3 reads CSAAGLADYNEQFF. CDR3 DNA: TGCAGTGCCGCGGGACTAGCGGACTACAATGAGCAGTTCTTC.

This clonotype was seen a few times. The V call is TRBV5-1, the J call TRBJ2-7, with 8 bases fitting TRBD1. The CDR3 is made up of 14 amino acids. Germline V gene sequence: CDR1 SGHRS, CDR2 YFSETQ. V lost 5 bases to trimming and J lost 5 bases; unmatched junction nucleotides: 9. CDR3 protein: CASRTGTGHHEQYF. The CDR3 nucleotides read TGCGCCAGCAGGACCGGGACAGGTCACCACGAGCAGTACTTC.

The chain uses TRBV27 and TRBJ2-2; 11 nucleotides agree with TRBD2. Germline CDR1 is MNHEY and CDR2 is SMNVEV (reference sequence). J lost 7 bases, V lost 5 bases, and 21 bases had no gene match. The CDR3 covers 20 residues. The CDR3, as DNA: TGTGCCAGCAGTCTAGCCCCAGGGGGGATAGCGGGAGGGCCCGTCGGGGAGCTGTTTTTT. This gives the protein CASSLAPGGIAGGPVGELFF.

This clonotype is medium-sized in the sample. V usage is TRBV5-1 and J usage is TRBJ2-1; D gene unclear. V was shortened by 4 bases and J by 3 bases, with 11 bases between the two germline ends. The CDR3 is made up of 14 amino acids. CDR1 and CDR2 (germline): SGHRS, YFSETQ. Here the CDR3 reads CASSRDASYNEQFF. The DNA for the CDR3 is TGCGCCAGCAGCCGCGACGCAAGCTACAATGAGCAGTTCTTC.

This clonotype appeared many times. The chain links TRBV10-3 to TRBJ2-1; weak D call: TRBD1 (7 bases). The CDR3 has 17 residues. V was shortened by 2 bases and J by 5 bases, with 19 bases between the two germline ends. CDR1 and CDR2 from the germline V gene are ENHRY and SYGVKD. The CDR3, as DNA: TGTGCCATCAGTGAGGCGGGACAGCAGGTATACGACAATGAGCAGTTCTTC. Translating it yields CAISEAGQQVYDNEQFF.

The chain links TRBV6-1 to TRBJ1-2; D is possibly TRBD1 (5 bases). V gave up 2 bases and J gave up 0 bases, with 10 bases separating them. Germline assignment: CDR1 MNHNS and CDR2 SASEGT. The CDR3 extends over 15 amino acids. This CDR3 reads CASSELSGANYGYTF. In DNA form, the CDR3 reads TGTGCCAGCAGTGAATTGTCGGGGGCTAACTATGGCTACACCTTC.

In its sample, this clonotype was seen many times. The chain uses TRBV27 and TRBJ2-1; the D is unclear. V was pared by 6 bases and J by 8 bases, with 8 bases between. CDR1 is MNHEY, CDR2 SMNVEV, per germline (reference sequence). There are 11 residues in the CDR3. The CDR3 DNA is TGTGCCAGCAGGCAGAACTATGAGCAGTTCTTC. This translates into CASRQNYEQFF.

This clonotype was detected only a few times. The chain joins TRBV12-3 or TRBV12-4 to TRBJ2-5; D not resolved. The length of the CDR3 is 15 residues. V was clipped by 4 bases and J by 3 bases, with 15 bases between them. This CDR3 is CASSSTGFSEETQYF. The CDR3 nucleotides read TGTGCCAGCAGTTCCACGGGCTTTTCTGAAGAGACCCAGTACTTC.

A remark on this clonotype: Possible read error: a much larger clone is one base away. V gene TRBV6-2 or TRBV6-3 combines with J gene TRBJ1-5, with D possibly TRBD1 on 6 matching bases. This CDR3 region has 15 residues. Per germline, CDR1 MNHEY and CDR2 SVGEGT. CDR3 in amino acids: CAGSQLGGSNQPQHF. In DNA form, the CDR3 reads TGTGCCGGCAGTCAATTGGGGGGCAGCAATCAGCCCCAGCATTTT.

This CDR3 reads CASSFSGTNTEAFF. CDR3 coding DNA: TGTGCCAGCAGTTTTTCGGGGACCAACACTGAAGCTTTCTTT. This chain joins TRBV27 and TRBJ1-1, with a tentative D call TRBD1 (5 bases). The CDR3 covers 14 residues. Trimming removed 3 bases at V and 2 bases at J, with 10 bases between. Germline-derived CDR1 and CDR2 are MNHEY and SMNVEV (reference sequence).

This clonotype was detected only a few times. The V call is TRBV7-6, the J call TRBJ1-1; 7 nucleotides line up with TRBD1. The junction had 9 bases not matched to a gene; V was cut back by 11 bases and J by 0 bases. This CDR3 has 14 amino acids. From germline, CDR1 is SGHVS and CDR2 FNYEAQ. CDR3 coding DNA: TGTGCCTCATACAGGGGCGGAATGAACACTGAAGCTTTCTTT. Translating gives CASYRGGMNTEAFF.

This clonotype was detected ten times or more. This chain joins TRBV9 and TRBJ2-3; the D call may be TRBD1 or TRBD2 (6 bases each). The CDR3 is made up of 12 amino acids. Germline loops: CDR1 SGDLS, CDR2 YYNGEE. The V end lost 5 bases, the J end lost 6 bases, and 10 bases lay between the germline ends. CDR3 protein: CASRGGSDTQYF. DNA of the CDR3: TGTGCCAGCAGGGGGGGCTCCGATACGCAGTATTTT.

The chain employs TRBV6-2 or TRBV6-3 and TRBJ2-1, with TRBD1 as a possible D gene (5 bases). CDR3 length equals 15 residues. Trimming pared 2 bases from V and 7 bases from J, leaving 15 bases between. Germline V lookup: CDR1 MNHEY, CDR2 SVGEGT. CDR3 nucleotide sequence: TGTGCCAGCAGTTACCCTATGCAGGGCTCAAATGAGCAGTTCTTC. It codes for CASSYPMQGSNEQFF.

This clonotype occurred many times. The chain is built from TRBV27 and TRBJ2-7, with 7 bases identical to TRBD1. V gave up 5 bases and J gave up 3 bases; unmatched junction bases: 7. The CDR3 is 14 residues long. CDR1 and CDR2 (germline): MNHEY, SMNVEV (reference sequence). In DNA, the CDR3 is TGTGCCAGCAGTCTTCACAGGGGCAGCTACGAGCAGTACTTC. Translation: CASSLHRGSYEQYF.

This clonotype was found many times. The J gene is TRBJ1-6, the V gene TRBV6-1; weak D call: TRBD1 (5 bases). This CDR3 has 16 residues. Germline CDR1 reads MNHNS; CDR2 reads SASEGT. The V end was cut by 6 bases, the J end by 0 bases, with 12 bases between. This chain's CDR3 is CASRRQLSSYNSPLHF. The CDR3 DNA reads TGTGCCAGCAGGCGACAGCTCAGCTCCTATAATTCACCCCTCCACTTT.

The CDR3: CASSQSKSSGNTIYF. DNA of the CDR3: TGCGCCAGCAGCCAATCTAAAAGCTCTGGAAACACCATATATTTT. The chain links TRBV4-1 to TRBJ1-3; D not resolved. CDR3 size: 15 residues. Trimming shortened V by 2 bases and J by 0 bases, and 8 bases separated the two germline ends. The germline V gene encodes CDR1 MGHRA and CDR2 YSYEKL.

The rearrangement joins TRBV3-1 to TRBJ1-4; 8 bases agree with TRBD1. This CDR3 spans 14 amino acids. Germline V gene sequence: CDR1 LGHDT, CDR2 YNNKEL (reference sequence). V was clipped by 2 bases and J by 7 bases; unmatched bases: 3. The DNA for the CDR3 is TGTGCCAGCAGCCAAAGGACAGGGTTTGAAAAACTGTTTTTT. It encodes CASSQRTGFEKLFF.

There are many counts of this clonotype. This chain links TRBV9 with TRBJ2-5; either TRBD1 or TRBD2 may fit D (6 bases each). Germline V gene sequence: CDR1 SGDLS, CDR2 YYNGEE. Trimming took off 7 bases at V and 5 bases at J, with 15 bases between the two ends. This CDR3 region has 13 residues. The CDR3 nucleotides are TGTGCCAGCGCCGAAGGGGGGATGGAGACCCAGTACTTC. This translates into CASAEGGMETQYF.

A few counts support this clonotype. The chain combines TRBV30 with TRBJ1-4; TRBD1 agrees at 7 bases. V gave up 5 bases and J gave up 7 bases; unmatched junction bases: 7. This CDR3 is built from 13 residues. Germline V gives CDR1 GTSNPN, CDR2 SVGIG (reference sequence). CDR3 sequence (DNA): TGTGCCTGGGTGGAGGGGGCGAGTGAAAAACTGTTTTTT. Translated: CAWVEGASEKLFF.